These 3 T cell receptor beta chains were sequenced from one sample in a study of blood T cell repertoires in COVID-19. Libraries were prepared by immunoSEQ multiplex PCR; TCRdb keeps only in-frame clonotypes and omits some of them. The data contain around 300,000 clones, 88% of them singletons. Sequencing was carried out using PBMCs or T cells enriched from blood (not recorded which). These receptors originate from a man aged 30 to 45 who had recovered from COVID-19.

V and J are TRBV18 and TRBJ1-5; D is perhaps TRBD1 (6 bases). The germline V and J ends were trimmed by 3 bases and 4 bases, with 10 bases remaining between them. This CDR3 contains 14 residues. The germline V gene encodes CDR1 KGHSH and CDR2 LQKENI. CDR3 in DNA: TGTGCCAGCTCACCCCGACAGGATAATCAGCCCCAGCATTTT. Translating it yields CASSPRQDNQPQHF.

This rearrangement joins TRBV19 to TRBJ1-2, with 11 bases identical to TRBD1. Losses at the gene ends were 1 base for V and 7 bases for J; bases not matched to a gene: 11. CDR3 length equals 17 residues. Germline CDR1 reads LNHDA; CDR2 reads SQIVND (reference sequence). This CDR3 is CASSIAWTGGYDGGYTF. CDR3 coding DNA: TGTGCCAGTAGTATAGCTTGGACAGGGGGCTATGATGGTGGCTACACCTTC.

The genes are TRBV29-1 and TRBJ1-2; D not certain. This CDR3 is built from 11 residues. Germline CDR1 is SQVTM and CDR2 is ANQGSEA. Between the trimmed V and J ends, which lost 3 bases and 8 bases, there was a span of 10 bases. In DNA form, the CDR3 reads TGCAGCGTTGACCTTGGAGGAGGCTACACCTTC. Translating gives CSVDLGGGYTF.